This TCR beta chain was found in a study of blood T cell repertoires in COVID-19. Profiling relied on immunoSEQ multiplex PCR, and the TCRdb table lists in-frame clones only, not all of them. The sample carries approximately 170,000 clones, roughly 85% recorded once. V was pared by 3 bases and J by 4 bases, with 9 bases between. This CDR3 spans 13 amino acids. Germline V gene lookup returns CDR1 LGHDT and CDR2 YNNKEL (reference sequence). Sequencing was performed on PBMCs or T cells enriched from blood (not recorded which). This sequence joins TRBV3-1 (or the pseudogene TRBV3-2) and TRBJ1-1; D unclear. The source is a woman aged 65 to 85 in a cohort exposed to, infected with or recovered from COVID-19 (not recorded which). The CDR3: CASSQLSGTEAFF. The CDR3 nucleotides read TGTGCCAGCAGCCAGTTGTCGGGCACTGAAGCTTTCTTT.